This is a list of T cell receptor beta chains from one sample in a study of blood T cell repertoires in COVID-19. The table came from immunoSEQ multiplex PCR; TCRdb's copy has only in-frame clones and leaves some out. Of about 240,000 clones listed, about four fifths were seen once; the top ten hold roughly 9.6%. Input material: peripheral blood. These receptor sequences come from a woman older than 75 with acute or convalescent COVID-19. The CDR3 runs from the conserved cysteine through the conserved F or W. The order of the fields is D gene, V gene, J gene, clone size, CDR3 DNA, CDR3 protein. A D gene is named only where the DNA matches it firmly. A clone size is listed for some rows: how often the clone was seen (once, few, many), or a class if it is expanded.

-	TRBV25-1	TRBJ1-5	-	TGTGCCAGCAGTGGACCAGGGCCCCAGCATTTT	CASSGPGPQHF
TRBD1	TRBV3-1/TRBV3-2	TRBJ1-5	-	TGTGCCAGCAGTCAAGACAGGGTACAGCCCCAGCATTTT	CASSQDRVQPQHF
-	TRBV12-3/TRBV12-4	TRBJ1-3	-	TGTGCCAGCAGTTTAAGGGGCGGAAACACCATATATTTT	CASSLRGGNTIYF
TRBD2	TRBV10-3	TRBJ2-1	few	TGTGCCATCAGTTCCCAGACTAGCAGCGAGCAGTTCTTC	CAISSQTSSEQFF
TRBD1	TRBV2	TRBJ1-5	-	TGTGCCAGCAGTGAATTAGGGACAGGGACCCATAGCAATCAGCCCCAGCATTTT	CASSELGTGTHSNQPQHF
-	TRBV29-1	TRBJ1-1	few	TGCAGCGCCGAGGGGGGGCTAGGAACTGAAGCTTTCTTT	CSAEGGLGTEAFF
TRBD1	TRBV3-1/TRBV3-2	TRBJ1-3	-	TGTGCCAGCAGCCCTCTGGACAGGGGGCCCTCTGGAAACACCATATATTTT	CASSPLDRGPSGNTIYF
-	TRBV2	TRBJ2-5	-	TGTGCCAGCAGTGAAGGGGCGGGGGAGACCCAGTACTTC	CASSEGAGETQYF
TRBD1	TRBV7-8	TRBJ1-5	-	TGTGCCAGCAGTTCGGACAGGGTAGGGGTGACTGGGCAGCCCCAGCATTTT	CASSSDRVGVTGQPQHF
-	TRBV6-2/TRBV6-3	TRBJ1-1	-	TGTGCCAGCAGTTATCGGACACCGAACACTGAAGCTTTCTTT	CASSYRTPNTEAFF
TRBD1	TRBV28	TRBJ2-2	-	TGTGCCAGCAGTTTAGGGCAGGGGGCGTCTTTCGGGGAGCTGTTTTTT	CASSLGQGASFGELFF
-	TRBV11-2	TRBJ1-4	-	TGTGCCAGCAGCTTAGATCCGCAGGGAAAACTGTTTTTT	CASSLDPQGKLFF
TRBD2	TRBV5-1	TRBJ2-7	-	TGCGCCAGCAGCATGGGGGGGGAACCCCTCTACGAGCAGTACTTC	CASSMGGEPLYEQYF
TRBD2	TRBV5-1	TRBJ2-3	once	TGCGCCAGCAGCTTGGAGGGACTAGCTTCCGATACGCAGTATTTT	CASSLEGLASDTQYF
TRBD2	TRBV7-6	TRBJ2-2	-	TGTGCCAGCACCTCCGCGGGGGGGCAGGGCGGGGAGCTGTTTTTT	CASTSAGGQGGELFF
-	TRBV7-8	TRBJ2-2	-	TGTGCCAGCAGCCCCCTAGCTGGGGGCGCCAGCGGGGAGCTGTTTTTT	CASSPLAGGASGELFF
-	TRBV6-1	TRBJ1-5	-	TGTGCCAGCAGTGAAGCTTGGGGCCAGGGAGGATATCAGCCCCAGCATTTT	CASSEAWGQGGYQPQHF
-	TRBV2	TRBJ1-5	few	TGTGCCAGCAATGAAGGGTCGACAGGCATAAGCAATCAGCCCCAGCATTTT	CASNEGSTGISNQPQHF
TRBD2	TRBV9	TRBJ2-3	-	TGTGCCAGCAGCGTAGTTAGCGGGGCCACAGATACGCAGTATTTT	CASSVVSGATDTQYF
-	TRBV12-3/TRBV12-4	TRBJ1-5	-	TGTGCCAGCAGACCAGGATTCAATCAGCCCCAGCATTTT	CASRPGFNQPQHF
TRBD2	TRBV5-1	TRBJ2-7	-	TGCGCCAGCAGCTTGAGGAGCGGGGGGCCTTACGAGCAGTACTTC	CASSLRSGGPYEQYF
-	TRBV30	TRBJ1-6	-	TGTGCCTGGACAGACTCCTATAATTCACCCCTCCACTTT	CAWTDSYNSPLHF
-	TRBV18	TRBJ1-1	-	TGTGCCAGCTCACCGGCCCTGGGGAGGACGAACACTGAAGCTTTCTTT	CASSPALGRTNTEAFF
TRBD1	TRBV6-5	TRBJ2-7	-	TGTGCCAGCAGCCCAGGGGGCACCTACGAGCAGTACTTC	CASSPGGTYEQYF
TRBD1	TRBV14	TRBJ1-2	few	TGTGCCAGCAGCCAAGCAGGGGGCAATGGCTACACCTTC	CASSQAGGNGYTF
TRBD1	TRBV6-4	TRBJ1-5	-	TGTGCCAGCAGTACCGCTCCGGGACAGGGGTTTTACAATCAGCCCCAGCATTTT	CASSTAPGQGFYNQPQHF
-	TRBV16	TRBJ1-6	-	TGTGCCAGCAGAGTAGAGTCGGGGAATTCACCCCTCCACTTT	CASRVESGNSPLHF
-	TRBV5-4	TRBJ2-5	once	TGTGCCAGCAGTTCCGGATCAGGGGAGACCCAGTACTTC	CASSSGSGETQYF
TRBD2	TRBV5-6	TRBJ2-7	-	TGTGCCAGCAGCTTAGCGGGGGGTGGTTCCTACGAGCAGTACTTC	CASSLAGGGSYEQYF
TRBD1	TRBV7-2	TRBJ2-3	-	TGTGCCAGCAGAGTGACAGGGGGCGCATCAGATACGCAGTATTTT	CASRVTGGASDTQYF
TRBD1	TRBV12-5	TRBJ1-6	-	TGTGCTAGTGGTTTAGGGACAGGGAGCAATTCACCCCTCCACTTT	CASGLGTGSNSPLHF
TRBD2	TRBV7-9	TRBJ2-2	-	TGTGCCAGCAGCCACAGAACGGGGGGAAGCACCGGGGAGCTGTTTTTT	CASSHRTGGSTGELFF
-	TRBV19	TRBJ1-5	few	TGTGCCAGTAGTATAGATTCCGGCAGGGTAGATCAGCCCCAGCATTTT	CASSIDSGRVDQPQHF
TRBD1	TRBV28	TRBJ1-6	-	TGTGCCAGCAGTTTAGGGGACAGGGACTCACCCCTCCACTTT	CASSLGDRDSPLHF
-	TRBV12-3/TRBV12-4	TRBJ1-2	-	TGTGCCAGCAGTTTAAGGGAGGGGTATGGCTACACCTTC	CASSLREGYGYTF
TRBD2	TRBV6-1	TRBJ2-5	once	TGTGCCAGCAGTGAGCTAGCGGGCCTCCAAGAGACCCAGTACTTC	CASSELAGLQETQYF
TRBD2	TRBV5-1	TRBJ2-3	-	TGCGCCAGCAGCTTGGGGCTAGCGGGGTTGGGCACAGATACGCAGTATTTT	CASSLGLAGLGTDTQYF
-	TRBV13	TRBJ2-5	-	TGTGCCAGCAGTCACCAGCGGAACCAAGAGACCCAGTACTTC	CASSHQRNQETQYF
-	TRBV7-9	TRBJ1-6	-	TGTGCCAGCAGCCAAGGCGGGGGAATATCACCCCTCCACTTT	CASSQGGGISPLHF
TRBD2	TRBV19	TRBJ2-1	few	TGTGCCAGTAGTATTCGGGCTAGCGGGGGATTTGAGCAGTTCTTC	CASSIRASGGFEQFF